The 12 T cell receptor beta chains below were found in one sample sequenced in a study of T cell responses to AZD1222 COVID-19 vaccine. Assay used: immunoSEQ multiplex PCR; TCRdb lists only in-frame clones, some missing. The sample lists 90,000 to 100,000 clones, 85% to 90% seen once, with 3.5% to 4.5% in the top ten. This sample comprised peripheral blood, obtained on day 0 of AZD1222 vaccination. All receptors come from an adult in good health.

V gene TRBV7-9 combines with J gene TRBJ2-5; 10 bases match TRBD2. Losses at the gene ends were 5 bases for V and 6 bases for J; bases not matched to a gene: 6. Germline V gives CDR1 SEHNR, CDR2 FQNEAQ (reference sequence). The CDR3 has 14 amino acids. CDR3 residues: CASSISSGGQTQYF. The CDR3 DNA reads TGTGCCAGCAGCATTTCTAGCGGGGGACAGACCCAGTACTTC.

The chain has TRBV7-2 and TRBJ2-1; D is perhaps TRBD1 or TRBD2 (5 bases each). Trimming pared 7 bases from V and 4 bases from J, leaving 23 bases between. Germline CDR1 SGHTA, CDR2 FQGNSA. The CDR3 sequence is 17 residues long. In DNA form, the CDR3 reads TGTGCCAGCACAACCCTTGAGGGGCGGAGAATTTACAATGAGCAGTTCTTC. This gives the protein CASTTLEGRRIYNEQFF.

The V call is TRBV5-1, the J call TRBJ1-4; D unclear. The ends were cut back, 5 bases at V and 6 bases at J, with 17 bases in the middle. This CDR3 region has 15 residues. The V gene's germline CDR1 is SGHRS and CDR2 YFSETQ. CDR3 region: CASSLKSAGDEKLFF. For the CDR3, the DNA is TGCGCCAGCAGTTTGAAGTCGGCAGGCGATGAAAAACTGTTTTTT.

The chain couples TRBV6-5 to TRBJ1-5; no clear D gene. V was cut by 10 bases and J by 4 bases, with 14 bases left in between. The V gene's germline CDR1 is MNHEY and CDR2 SVGAGI. The CDR3 length is 13 residues. In nucleotides, the CDR3 is TGTGCCATCGGCCGTTCGGGGAATCAGCCCCAGCATTTT. Translated, it gives CAIGRSGNQPQHF.

The chain carries TRBV24-1 and TRBJ2-1, with D perhaps matching TRBD1 or TRBD2 (5 bases each). The CDR3 loop spans 13 amino acids. Between the trimmed V and J ends, which lost 2 bases and 10 bases, there was a span of 11 bases. Germline lookup yields CDR1 KGHDR and CDR2 SFDVKD. DNA for the CDR3: TGTGCCACCAGTGATTGGCAGAGGGGCGAGCAGTTCTTC. Translation gives CATSDWQRGEQFF.

V usage is TRBV18 and J usage is TRBJ2-2; 9 bases are a match to TRBD1. The J segment lost 5 bases and the V segment lost 0 bases, leaving 7 bases of the junction unmatched. The CDR3 spans 17 residues. CDR1 KGHSH and CDR2 LQKENI come from the germline V gene. CDR3 coding DNA: TGTGCCAGCTCACCACCGGGGGACAGGGCCGATACCGGGGAGCTGTTTTTT. This gives the protein CASSPPGDRADTGELFF.

V gene TRBV19 combines with J gene TRBJ1-6, with a weak D call TRBD1 (5 bases). This CDR3 spans 12 amino acids. Trimming cost V 6 bases and J 5 bases, with 5 bases left between them. Germline CDR1 is LNHDA and CDR2 is SQIVND (reference sequence). CDR3 protein: CASRTDNSPLHF. The CDR3, as DNA: TGTGCCAGTAGGACAGATAATTCACCCCTCCACTTT.

The sample holds a few counts of this clone. The rearrangement links TRBV27 to TRBJ1-5, with a weak D call TRBD1 (6 bases). The CDR3 covers 15 residues. Germline V gene sequence: CDR1 MNHEY, CDR2 SMNVEV (reference sequence). Between the trimmed V and J ends, which lost 4 bases and 5 bases, there was a span of 15 bases. The CDR3 DNA reads as TGTGCCAGCAGTTCTGGGGGGGCCTGGTATCAGCCCCAGCATTTT. Amino acids: CASSSGGAWYQPQHF.

The chain has TRBV24-1 and TRBJ1-3; 7 nucleotides agree with TRBD1. Germline V gene sequence: CDR1 KGHDR, CDR2 SFDVKD. CDR3 size: 14 residues. Trimming at V came to 4 bases and at J to 7 bases, leaving 6 bases not matched to a gene. CDR3 nucleotide sequence: TGTGCCACCAGTGAGGGCAGGGGGTGGAACACCATATATTTT. Amino acids: CATSEGRGWNTIYF.

Regarding this clone: The junction departs from germline at one end; a sequencing error may be responsible. The chain links TRBV6-5 to TRBJ1-1, with D possibly matching TRBD1 (6 bases). The CDR3 consists of 15 residues. CDR1 MNHEY and CDR2 SVGAGI come from the germline V gene. CDR3 DNA: TGCACATCGGGGGCTCAAAATCCCGGGGGGCCTGAAGCTTTCTTT. Amino acid sequence: CTSGAQNPGGPEAFF.

V gene TRBV10-3 combines with J gene TRBJ2-2; 7 positions match TRBD1. V lost 3 bases, J lost 3 bases, and 7 bases stayed unmatched. CDR3 length: 16 residues. CDR1 and CDR2 from the germline V gene are ENHRY and SYGVKD. CDR3: CAISDPGTVDTGELFF. For the CDR3, the DNA is TGTGCCATCAGTGACCCGGGGACAGTAGACACCGGGGAGCTGTTTTTT.

V usage is TRBV2 and J usage is TRBJ1-1; no firm D call. V was clipped by 6 bases and J by 1 base, with 3 bases between them. Looked up from germline, CDR1 is SNHLY and CDR2 is FYNNEI. The CDR3 loop spans 11 amino acids. CDR3 in amino acids: CASRGNTEAFF. The CDR3 DNA reads as TGTGCCAGCAGGGGGAACACTGAAGCTTTCTTT.